This passage covers 29 T cell receptor beta chains from one sample sequenced in a study of T cell responses to AZD1222 COVID-19 vaccine. This table comes from immunoSEQ multiplex PCR, and its TCRdb copy is limited to in-frame clones, with some not included. The repertoire has approximately 130,000 clones, roughly 92% of them found once; the top ten carry about 1.1%. Source: peripheral blood, taken 28 days after the second AZD1222 dose. The receptors stem from an adult who received the AZD1222 COVID-19 vaccine.

CDR3 amino acids: CASSPPMGLNEQFF. The CDR3 DNA follows: TGTGCCAGCAGCCCCCCAATGGGGCTCAATGAGCAGTTCTTC. The rearrangement links TRBV28 to TRBJ2-1; a possible D gene is TRBD1 (5 bases). Germline assignment: CDR1 MDHEN and CDR2 SYDVKM. The V end was cut by 6 bases, the J end by 6 bases, with 15 bases between. The CDR3 is 14 residues long. The full variable domain, in which reference TRBV28 and TRBJ2-1 provide the parts outside the CDR3, is DVKVTQSSRYLVKRTGEKVFLECVQDMDHENMFWYRQDPGLGLRLIYFSYDVKMKEKGDIPEGYSVSREKKERFSLILESASTNQTSMYLCASSPPMGLNEQFFGPGTRLTVL.

The table lists this clone with a few counts. The V and J genes are TRBV28 and TRBJ2-2, with TRBD2 identical over 11 bases. The CDR3 contains 16 residues. V lost 1 base, J lost 9 bases, and 7 bases stayed unmatched. Looked up from germline, CDR1 is MDHEN and CDR2 is SYDVKM. The CDR3 reads CASSLSPSGGHRELFF. CDR3 coding DNA: TGTGCCAGCAGTTTATCCCCTAGCGGGGGGCACCGGGAGCTGTTTTTT.

CDR3 DNA: TGTGCCAGCAGCGAGGGACAGGGGACGGATCAGCCCCAGCATTTT. Translated, it gives CASSEGQGTDQPQHF. V and J are TRBV5-4 and TRBJ1-5; 10 bases fit TRBD1. The germline CDR1 and CDR2 sequences are SGHNT and YYREEE (reference sequence). After removal of 4 bases from V and 5 bases from J, the junction contained 6 bases not matched to a gene. The CDR3 length is 15 residues.

The gene calls are TRBV15 and TRBJ2-6; D uncertain. Trimming pared 1 base from V and 0 bases from J, leaving 7 bases between. Germline CDR1 LNHNV, CDR2 YYDKDF (reference sequence). The CDR3 has 16 residues. The DNA of the CDR3 is TGTGCCACCAGCAGAGTAGGCTTCTCTGGGGCCAACGTCCTGACTTTC. Amino acid sequence: CATSRVGFSGANVLTF. The full variable domain, rest sourced from reference TRBV15 and TRBJ2-6, is DAMVIQNPRYQVTQFGKPVTLSCSQTLNHNVMYWYQQKSSQAPKLLFHYYDKDFNNEADTPDNFQSRRPNTSFCFLDIRSPGLGDTAMYLCATSRVGFSGANVLTFGAGSRLTVL.

The chain employs TRBV19 and TRBJ1-5; the match to TRBD1 covers 7 bases. CDR1 and CDR2 from the germline V gene are LNHDA and SQIVND (reference sequence). This CDR3 contains 17 residues. V trimming: 3 bases; J trimming: 0 bases; junction bases outside the gene matches: 8. CDR3 sequence (DNA): TGTGCCAGTAGTATGGGGTCGGGACAGAGTAGCAATCAGCCCCAGCATTTT. Protein sequence: CASSMGSGQSSNQPQHF.

V and J are TRBV5-1 and TRBJ2-3; no clear D. V lost 4 bases and J 0 bases, leaving 3 bases between the germline ends. This CDR3 spans 12 amino acids. CDR1 SGHRS and CDR2 YFSETQ come from the germline V gene. CDR3 nucleotide sequence: TGCGCCAGCAGCGGAAGCACAGATACGCAGTATTTT. It encodes CASSGSTDTQYF. Full variable domain (missing parts from reference TRBV5-1 and TRBJ2-3): KAGVTQTPRYLIKTRGQQVTLSCSPISGHRSVSWYQQTPGQGLQFLFEYFSETQRNKGNFPGRFSGRQFSNSRSEMNVSTLELGDSALYLCASSGSTDTQYFGPGTRLTVL.

J is TRBJ2-7 and V is TRBV12-3 or TRBV12-4; the D call may be TRBD1 or TRBD2 (5 bases each). The CDR3 is 13 residues long. V was cut by 3 bases and J by 6 bases, with 12 bases left in between. This CDR3 is CASSFPNGGEQYF. Here the CDR3 DNA reads TGTGCCAGCAGTTTTCCGAATGGGGGCGAGCAGTACTTC.

For the CDR3, the DNA is TGTGCCAGCAGTTTTTTCGACAGGGCCTCCTACGAGCAGTACTTC. The encoded protein is CASSFFDRASYEQYF. The V call is TRBV6-2 or TRBV6-3, the J call TRBJ2-7; 7 positions match TRBD1. J was trimmed by 0 bases and V by 4 bases; bases with no gene match: 6. Looked up from germline, CDR1 is MNHEY and CDR2 is SVGEGT. This CDR3 has 15 residues.

The chain uses TRBV3-1 (or the pseudogene TRBV3-2) and TRBJ2-2, with D perhaps matching TRBD2 (7 bases). This CDR3 comprises 14 residues. Trimming removed 6 bases at V and 7 bases at J, with 15 bases between. The germline CDR1 and CDR2 sequences are LGHDT and YNNKEL (reference sequence). The CDR3 DNA follows: TGTGCCAGCAGTTCAAGGGGGGGCAACGGGGAGCTGTTTTTT. Translation gives CASSSRGGNGELFF.

V gene TRBV7-9 combines with J gene TRBJ1-2, with a weak D call TRBD1 (5 bases). V was pared by 5 bases and J by 8 bases, with 21 bases between. The CDR3 consists of 15 residues. Per the germline V gene, CDR1 is SEHNR and CDR2 is FQNEAQ (reference sequence). CDR3 DNA sequence: TGTGCCAGCAGCCCATTCGGGACGGACACTGGGGGCTACACCTTC. Protein product: CASSPFGTDTGGYTF.

The table lists this clone with a count of one. This sequence joins TRBV7-2 and TRBJ2-3; TRBD2 is a possible D gene (5 bases). The CDR3 sequence is 14 residues long. Trimming cost V 5 bases and J 0 bases, with 9 bases left between them. Germline V gene lookup returns CDR1 SGHTA and CDR2 FQGNSA. CDR3 bases: TGTGCCAGCAGCCAAAGCGGTAGCACAGATACGCAGTATTTT. Protein sequence: CASSQSGSTDTQYF.

CDR3 sequence reads: CASSEYAATNYGYTF. For the CDR3, the DNA is TGTGCCAGCAGTGAATATGCCGCTACTAACTATGGCTACACCTTC. The genes are TRBV25-1 and TRBJ1-2; D call uncertain. The CDR3 runs to 15 residues. V was shortened by 0 bases and J by 0 bases, with 8 bases between the two germline ends. CDR1 and CDR2 (germline): MGHDK, SYGVNS.

V gene TRBV7-2 combines with J gene TRBJ2-1; D is uncertain. V lost 3 bases and J 6 bases, leaving 9 bases between the germline ends. The CDR3 runs 13 residues. Looked up from germline, CDR1 is SGHTA and CDR2 is FQGNSA. DNA for the CDR3: TGTGCCAGCAGCTTCATGGGGTTCAATGAGCAGTTCTTC. This translates into CASSFMGFNEQFF.

This clone was picked up one time. V gene TRBV5-4 combines with J gene TRBJ2-1; perhaps D is TRBD1 or TRBD2 (6 bases each). Germline loops: CDR1 SGHNT, CDR2 YYREEE (reference sequence). The CDR3 has 17 amino acids. Trimming removed 5 bases at V and 2 bases at J, with 20 bases between. CDR3 sequence reads: CASSPNPTRGAYNEQFF. CDR3 DNA: TGTGCCAGCAGTCCCAACCCGACTAGGGGGGCCTACAATGAGCAGTTCTTC.

This chain connects TRBV19 to TRBJ2-3; TRBD1 is a possible D gene (5 bases). With 6 bases removed from V and 1 base from J, the gap between germline ends came to 14 bases. The germline V gene encodes CDR1 LNHDA and CDR2 SQIVND (reference sequence). There are 15 residues in the CDR3. The CDR3 bases are TGTGCCAGTAGCCTATCCAGGGAAGGCACAGATACGCAGTATTTT. Translated: CASSLSREGTDTQYF. Full variable domain (outside the CDR3, taken from reference TRBV19 and TRBJ2-3): DGGITQSPKYLFRKEGQNVTLSCEQNLNHDAMYWYRQDPGQGLRLIYYSQIVNDFQKGDIAEGYSVSREKKESFPLTVTSAQKNPTAFYLCASSLSREGTDTQYFGPGTRLTVL.

The chain combines TRBV11-1 with TRBJ2-1, with 13 bases identical to TRBD2. Trimming removed 4 bases from V and 8 bases from J; junction bases left unmatched: 5. Germline loops: CDR1 SGHAT, CDR2 FQDESV (reference sequence). The CDR3 loop spans 15 amino acids. The CDR3 DNA follows: TGTGCCAGCAGCTCCGGGACTAGCGGGATACATGAGCAGTTCTTC. Translating gives CASSSGTSGIHEQFF.

The rearrangement uses TRBV7-7 and TRBJ2-4; D might be TRBD1 (6 bases). Trimming left V 4 bases short and J 0 bases short, with 22 bases between. Germline V gene lookup returns CDR1 SSHAT and CDR2 FNYEAQ (reference sequence). The CDR3 sequence is 19 residues long. The CDR3 DNA reads TGTGCCAGCAGCTCGGATTTTCAGGGGTTAAATTTAGCCAAAAACATTCAGTACTTC. It yields the protein CASSSDFQGLNLAKNIQYF.

This rearrangement joins TRBV5-1 to TRBJ1-2, with 7 bases that match TRBD1. Per germline, CDR1 SGHRS and CDR2 YFSETQ. This CDR3 is 12 amino acids long. V trimming: 5 bases; J trimming: 4 bases; junction bases outside the gene matches: 2. For the CDR3, the DNA is TGCGCCAGCAGGGGGACAGTCTATGGCTACACCTTC. This sequence encodes CASRGTVYGYTF. The entire variable domain, with the rest obtained from reference TRBV5-1 and TRBJ1-2, is as follows: KAGVTQTPRYLIKTRGQQVTLSCSPISGHRSVSWYQQTPGQGLQFLFEYFSETQRNKGNFPGRFSGRQFSNSRSEMNVSTLELGDSALYLCASRGTVYGYTFGSGTRLTVV.

This clone was counted a few times. The V gene is TRBV29-1, the J gene TRBJ1-1; D possibly corresponds to TRBD1 (6 bases). The CDR3 loop spans 14 amino acids. CDR1 and CDR2 (germline): SQVTM, ANQGSEA. V lost 7 bases and J 1 base, leaving 16 bases between the germline ends. This CDR3 is CSGTVDSSNTEAFF. CDR3 DNA sequence: TGCAGCGGTACTGTGGACAGTTCGAACACTGAAGCTTTCTTT.

J is TRBJ1-6 and V is TRBV19; TRBD1 matches at 8 bases. With 5 bases clipped from V and 7 bases from J, the junction kept 10 bases outside the gene matches. Germline V gives CDR1 LNHDA, CDR2 SQIVND (reference sequence). The CDR3 extends over 16 amino acids. The CDR3 loop is CASSLAATGANSPLHF. The CDR3 DNA reads as TGTGCCAGTAGTTTAGCGGCGACAGGGGCGAATTCACCCCTCCACTTT.

The CDR3 protein is CASSAPGPEQFF. CDR3 coding DNA: TGTGCCAGCAGCGCACCGGGACCTGAGCAGTTCTTC. The chain employs TRBV7-9 and TRBJ2-1; D is tentatively TRBD1 or TRBD2 (5 bases each). Germline CDR1 reads SEHNR; CDR2 reads FQNEAQ (reference sequence). The CDR3 sequence is 12 residues long. V was trimmed by 5 bases and J by 9 bases, leaving 11 bases between them.

V is TRBV7-8 and J is TRBJ1-5; D is perhaps TRBD1 (5 bases). V was shortened by 1 base and J by 5 bases, with 15 bases between the two germline ends. The CDR3 spans 16 residues. CDR1 SGHVS and CDR2 FQNEAQ come from the germline V gene. CDR3 sequence (DNA): TGTGCCAGCAGCTTAGAGGCGGGGGAACTCTATCAGCCCCAGCATTTT. It codes for CASSLEAGELYQPQHF.

The chain uses TRBV28 and TRBJ2-5, with 7 bases that match TRBD2. CDR1 MDHEN and CDR2 SYDVKM come from the germline V gene. The CDR3 runs to 16 residues. The junction had 7 bases not matched to a gene; V was cut back by 1 base and J by 2 bases. The CDR3 protein is CASSLLAGDGQETQYF. The CDR3 coding sequence is TGTGCCAGCAGTTTATTGGCGGGAGATGGACAAGAGACCCAGTACTTC.

The CDR3 region has the DNA TGTGCCAGCAGTCTTCAGGGGGGAGCGTCTGAAGCTTTCTTT. It yields the protein CASSLQGGASEAFF. V and J are TRBV6-5 and TRBJ1-1; 7 bases align to TRBD1. The junction had 9 bases not matched to a gene; V was cut back by 5 bases and J by 6 bases. The CDR3 is made up of 14 amino acids. Germline loops: CDR1 MNHEY, CDR2 SVGAGI.

The chain employs TRBV5-6 and TRBJ2-2, with a weak D call TRBD2 (5 bases). The germline gives CDR1 SGHDT, CDR2 YYEEEE. Trimming took 1 base from V and 1 from J, leaving 14 bases between them. This CDR3 contains 17 residues. Here the CDR3 DNA reads TGTGCCAGCAGCTTGATAGGGCGCGAGGGGAACACCGGGGAGCTGTTTTTT. Its translation is CASSLIGREGNTGELFF. Looking up the rest from reference TRBV5-6 and TRBJ2-2 gives the full variable domain: DAGVTQSPTHLIKTRGQQVTLRCSPKSGHDTVSWYQQALGQGPQFIFQYYEEEERQRGNFPDRFSGHQFPNYSSELNVNALLLGDSALYLCASSLIGREGNTGELFFGEGSRLTVL.

About this clone: An end of the junction does not agree with germline; a read error may underlie this. The same CDR3 arises from other DNA sequences in this sample as well. Here the CDR3 reads CASSQDRAQPQHF. CDR3 DNA sequence: TGTGCCAGTAGCCAAGATAGGGCTCAGCCCCAGCATTTT. The gene calls are TRBV3-1 (or the pseudogene TRBV3-2) and TRBJ1-5; no definite D call. Germline V gene sequence: CDR1 LGHDT, CDR2 YNNKEL (reference sequence). The CDR3 is 13 residues long.

J is TRBJ1-5 and V is TRBV7-2, with D perhaps TRBD1 (5 bases). The CDR3 length is 15 residues. V was shortened by 2 bases and J by 0 bases, with 8 bases between the two germline ends. Germline-derived CDR1 and CDR2 are SGHTA and FQGNSA. The CDR3 loop reads CASSLRGDSNQPQHF. CDR3 nucleotides: TGTGCCAGCAGCTTAAGAGGGGATAGCAATCAGCCCCAGCATTTT.

In DNA, the CDR3 is TGTGCCACCCGGACAGGAGTAGACTACACCTTC. It yields the protein CATRTGVDYTF. This chain uses TRBV19 with TRBJ1-2; TRBD1 aligns across 7 bases. Germline assignment: CDR1 LNHDA and CDR2 SQIVND (reference sequence). The length of the CDR3 is 11 residues. V was pared by 10 bases and J by 10 bases, with 9 bases of the junction left unmatched.

V is TRBV7-9 and J is TRBJ2-5, with 8 bases fitting TRBD2. Germline CDR1 and CDR2: SEHNR and FQNEAQ (reference sequence). The CDR3 covers 15 residues. V shed 5 bases and J 5 bases; nucleotides not matched to a gene: 10. CDR3 sequence reads: CASSPGVASGETQYF. The CDR3 DNA sequence: TGTGCCAGCAGCCCGGGCGTGGCTAGCGGGGAGACCCAGTACTTC.